The present TCR beta chain was sequenced within a study of OX40 agonist ivuxolimab in advanced cancers. Study-level information: Prior anti-PD-1, anti-PD-L1 or anti-CTLA-4 therapy did not bar entry, and about 38% had some.

A remark on this clone: Its antigen is not known.

Profiled with immunoSEQ multiplex PCR; TCRdb holds only in-frame clones, not every one. The sample consists of about 27,000 clones, roughly 90% of them appearing once. Study-wide results and caveats: In the expanded peripheral T cells, antigen specificity was never determined.

Autoimmune disease history or systemic immunosuppression excluded patients. This clonotype was sampled from an adult with an advanced solid tumor such as melanoma, head and neck, liver or kidney cancer. The specimen was CD4+ or CD8+ T cells sorted from blood, collected in a trial of the OX40 agonist ivuxolimab.

The CDR3 bases are TGTGCCAGTAGTCTCGGTATAGCGGTAACTTACAATGAGCAGTTCTTC. Residues: CASSLGIAVTYNEQFF. The V gene is TRBV19, the J gene TRBJ2-1; D is perhaps TRBD2 (6 bases). The CDR3 runs 16 residues. Trimming cost V 5 bases and J 4 bases, with 18 bases left between them. Germline V gene sequence: CDR1 LNHDA, CDR2 SQIVND (reference sequence).